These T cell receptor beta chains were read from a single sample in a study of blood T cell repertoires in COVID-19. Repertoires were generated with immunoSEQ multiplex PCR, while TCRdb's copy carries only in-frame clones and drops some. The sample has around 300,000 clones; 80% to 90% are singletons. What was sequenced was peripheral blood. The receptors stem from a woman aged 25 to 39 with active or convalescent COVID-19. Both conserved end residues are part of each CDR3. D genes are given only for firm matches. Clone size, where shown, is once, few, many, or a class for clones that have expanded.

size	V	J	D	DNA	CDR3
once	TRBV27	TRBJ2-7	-	TGTGCCAGCAGCACCACCGGGACACCATACTACGAGCAGTACTTC	CASSTTGTPYYEQYF
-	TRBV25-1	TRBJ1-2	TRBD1	TGTGCCAGCAGTCTACAGGGGACGCCGTACTATGGCTACACCTTC	CASSLQGTPYYGYTF
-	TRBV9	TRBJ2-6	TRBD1	TGTGCCAGCAGCGTCGGCGGGACAGGGGTATCCGGGGCCAACGTCCTGACTTTC	CASSVGGTGVSGANVLTF
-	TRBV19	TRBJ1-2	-	TGTGCCAGTAAAGCCAGGGTTAACTATGGCTACACCTTC	CASKARVNYGYTF
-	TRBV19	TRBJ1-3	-	TGTGCCAGCACGCGAAGGTGGAGTGACGCTCGCTCTGGAAACACCATATATTTT	CASTRRWSDARSGNTIYF
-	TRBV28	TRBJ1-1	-	TGTGCAGCGGGGAGAACTGAAGCTTTCTTT	CAAGRTEAFF
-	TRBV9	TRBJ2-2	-	TGTGCCAGCAGCCCGCGGCGGACCGGGGAGCTGTTTTTT	CASSPRRTGELFF
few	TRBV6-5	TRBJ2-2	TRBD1	TGTGCCACGGGATTGGGGACAGACAACACCGGGGAGCTGTTTTTT	CATGLGTDNTGELFF
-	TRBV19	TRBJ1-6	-	TGTGCCAGTAGTACAACAGTGGATTCACCCCTCCACTTT	CASSTTVDSPLHF
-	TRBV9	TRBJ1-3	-	TGTGCCAGCAGCGTAGAGCAGGGTCTTGGAAACACCATATATTTT	CASSVEQGLGNTIYF
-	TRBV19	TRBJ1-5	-	TGTGCCAGTGGACGGGGGGGCGGTTTTCAGCCCCAGCATTTT	CASGRGGGFQPQHF
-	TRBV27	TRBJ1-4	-	TGTGCCAGCAGTCCCCATAAGCCCGGGGGTAATGAAAAACTGTTTTTT	CASSPHKPGGNEKLFF
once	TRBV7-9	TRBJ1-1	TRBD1	TGTGCCACCAACAGGGGGAAAACTGAAGCTTTCTTT	CATNRGKTEAFF
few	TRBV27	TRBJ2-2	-	TGTGCCAGCAGGACCCTAGGGGGAAGGCTAATGAATACCGGGGAGCTGTTTTTT	CASRTLGGRLMNTGELFF
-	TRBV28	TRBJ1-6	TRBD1	TGTGCCAGCTCCCGGGACAGCCCTTCACCCCTCCACTTT	CASSRDSPSPLHF
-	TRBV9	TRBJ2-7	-	TGTGCCAGCAGCCCCTACGGAGGCAGCCTTTACGAGCAGTACTTC	CASSPYGGSLYEQYF
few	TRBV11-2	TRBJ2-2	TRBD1	TGTGCCAGCAGTACCCGGACAGGGGCGAACACCGGGGAGCTGTTTTTT	CASSTRTGANTGELFF
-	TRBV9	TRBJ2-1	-	TGTGCCAGCAGCGTAGAGGGGCAGAAACTCAATGAGCAGTTCTTC	CASSVEGQKLNEQFF
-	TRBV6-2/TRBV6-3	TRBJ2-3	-	TGTGCCAGCAGTTTTACACCCGATACGCAGTATTTT	CASSFTPDTQYF
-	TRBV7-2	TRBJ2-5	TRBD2	TGTGCCAGCAGCTTAGGGGCCGGGGGACTAGCGGAGACCCAGTACTTC	CASSLGAGGLAETQYF
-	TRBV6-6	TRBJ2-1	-	TGTGCCAGCAGTTACACGCTAAATGAGCAGTTCTTC	CASSYTLNEQFF
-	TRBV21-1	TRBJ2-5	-	TGTGCCAGCAGCTATACCGGACTAGCGGGGGTAGAGACCCAGTACTTC	CASSYTGLAGVETQYF
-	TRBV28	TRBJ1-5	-	TGTGCCAGCAGCCACGGCGCAGGTCACAATCAGCCCCAGCATTTT	CASSHGAGHNQPQHF
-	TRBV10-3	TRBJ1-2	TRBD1	TGTGCCACGAGGGGAGTAGGGGGCGAGTGGTATGGCTACACCTTC	CATRGVGGEWYGYTF
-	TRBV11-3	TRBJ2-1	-	TGTGCCAGCAGTCCACTTGCGAGCTCCTACAATGAGCAGTTCTTC	CASSPLASSYNEQFF
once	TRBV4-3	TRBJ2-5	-	TGCGCCAGCAGTCGGGTGGCGGGAGAGACCCAGTACTTC	CASSRVAGETQYF
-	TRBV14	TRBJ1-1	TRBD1	TGTGCCAGCAGCCAAGGCAGGGGGCGGATGAGAACTGAAGCTTTCTTT	CASSQGRGRMRTEAFF
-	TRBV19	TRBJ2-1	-	TGTGCCAGGCACTTAGGCCACCGGGACACTTGGGGAAAAAAGCAGTTCTTC	CARHLGHRDTWGKKQFF
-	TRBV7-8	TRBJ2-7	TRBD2	TGTGCCAGCAGCTCCGGGACTAGCGGGGCCCGAGGGCAGTACTTC	CASSSGTSGARGQYF
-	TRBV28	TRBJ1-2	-	TGTGCCAGCAGTGGAGGGTATGGCTACACCTTC	CASSGGYGYTF
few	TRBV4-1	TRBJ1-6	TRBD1	TGCGCCAGCAGCTCGCAAGCCGGGGGACAGAAGTATTCACCCCTCCACTTT	CASSSQAGGQKYSPLHF
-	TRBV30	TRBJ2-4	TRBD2	TGTGCCTGGAGTGATGGGACTAGCTTCATTCAGTACTTC	CAWSDGTSFIQYF
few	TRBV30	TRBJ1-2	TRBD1	TGTGCCTGGACAGGGGGGTCGGGAGGCTACACCTTC	CAWTGGSGGYTF
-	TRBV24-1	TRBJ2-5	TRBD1	TGTGCCACCAGTGACACCGGACAGGGCCAAGAGACCCAGTACTTC	CATSDTGQGQETQYF
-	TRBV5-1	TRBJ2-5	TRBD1	TGCGCCAGCAGACGGGACAGGACGCAAGAGACCCAGTACTTC	CASRRDRTQETQYF
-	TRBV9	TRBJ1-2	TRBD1	TGTGCCAGCAGCCTCTCAGGGACAGGAAGCTACACCTTC	CASSLSGTGSYTF
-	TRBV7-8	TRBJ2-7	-	TGTGCCAGCAGCTCCACCGGGATATCGGCCTACGAGCAGTACTTC	CASSSTGISAYEQYF
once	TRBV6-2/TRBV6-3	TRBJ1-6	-	TGTGCCAGCAGTTACCCGGGAGCCTATAATTCACCCCTCCACTTT	CASSYPGAYNSPLHF
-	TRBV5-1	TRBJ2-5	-	TGCGCCAGCAGCTTGTCTGCGGGGGCGTCGCGAGAGACCCAGTACTTC	CASSLSAGASRETQYF